The 16 T cell receptor beta chains below were found in one sample sequenced in a study of shared clonotypes between healthy human individuals. Clones were sequenced by immunoSEQ multiplex PCR, and TCRdb holds only the in-frame ones, with some missing. Of 2.3 million or so clones listed, approximately 93% are singletons. Sequencing was performed on naive CD4+ T cells from PBMCs. Subset of the sample: CD45RA+ positively selected. These receptors all come from a man younger than 35 in good health. Some clones in this sample may be carry-over from other donors' samples.

The CDR3, as DNA: TGTGCCACCAGCAGAGATACAGATAGATGGCGTGGCTACACCTTC. Protein sequence: CATSRDTDRWRGYTF. The rearrangement links TRBV15 to TRBJ1-2; D is uncertain. The CDR3 totals 15 residues. Between the trimmed V and J ends, which lost 0 bases and 7 bases, there was a span of 15 bases. Germline CDR1 reads LNHNV; CDR2 reads YYDKDF (reference sequence).

This clone was seen a single time. This chain joins TRBV2 and TRBJ1-2, with D tentatively TRBD1 (6 bases). The V gene lost 5 bases and the J gene lost 3 bases, with 16 bases spanning the gap. Per germline, CDR1 SNHLY and CDR2 FYNNEI. The CDR3 consists of 15 residues. CDR3 loop: CASSRLQGHDYGYTF. In DNA form, the CDR3 reads TGTGCCAGCAGTCGGTTACAGGGTCATGACTATGGCTACACCTTC.

The chain employs TRBV19 and TRBJ1-3; maybe TRBD1 (6 bases). V was cut by 3 bases and J by 5 bases, with 14 bases left in between. The CDR3 spans 15 residues. CDR1 and CDR2 (germline): LNHDA, SQIVND (reference sequence). Here the CDR3 DNA reads TGTGCCAGTAGTATGGGGGCCCGGTTGAGAAACACCATATATTTT. This gives the protein CASSMGARLRNTIYF. Looking up the rest from reference TRBV19 and TRBJ1-3 gives the full variable domain: DGGITQSPKYLFRKEGQNVTLSCEQNLNHDAMYWYRQDPGQGLRLIYYSQIVNDFQKGDIAEGYSVSREKKESFPLTVTSAQKNPTAFYLCASSMGARLRNTIYFGEGSWLTVV.

The chain has TRBV4-3 and TRBJ2-7; 11 nucleotides match TRBD2. Germline lookup yields CDR1 LGHNA and CDR2 YSLEER. The ends lost 7 bases at V and 2 bases at J; junction bases unmatched: 10. The CDR3 is made up of 16 amino acids. The CDR3 nucleotides are TGCGCCAGCACCCCCAAGGCGACTAGCGGGACCTACGAGCAGTACTTC. Protein sequence: CASTPKATSGTYEQYF.

The V gene is TRBV2, the J gene TRBJ1-2; 9 nucleotides agree with TRBD1. V was clipped by 5 bases and J by 8 bases; unmatched bases: 9. Germline CDR1 SNHLY, CDR2 FYNNEI. CDR3 length: 14 residues. The CDR3 bases are TGTGCCAGCAGTTTTCAAATGGGACAGGGAGGCTACACCTTC. Residues: CASSFQMGQGGYTF.

This chain links TRBV2 with TRBJ1-1; TRBD1 aligns across 7 bases. The CDR3 totals 13 residues. The germline gives CDR1 SNHLY, CDR2 FYNNEI. The V gene end was trimmed by 6 bases and the J gene end by 6 bases; junction bases not matched to a gene: 7. The CDR3 sequence is CASRTDRASEAFF. The CDR3 nucleotides read TGTGCCAGCAGGACCGACAGGGCGTCTGAAGCTTTCTTT.

The CDR3 reads CASSFQDWPYGYTF. In nucleotides, the CDR3 is TGTGCCAGCTCGTTCCAGGACTGGCCCTATGGCTACACCTTC. The chain carries TRBV19 and TRBJ1-2; D unresolved. The ends were cut back, 9 bases at V and 4 bases at J, with 18 bases in the middle. The length of the CDR3 is 14 residues. CDR1 and CDR2 (germline): LNHDA, SQIVND (reference sequence).

The chain is built from TRBV5-8 and TRBJ1-4; weak D call: TRBD1 (5 bases). Trimming removed 7 bases at V and 7 bases at J, with 14 bases between. CDR1 SGHTS and CDR2 YDEGEE come from the germline V gene. The CDR3 is 13 amino acids. The CDR3 DNA reads TGTGCCAGCGGGTTGGGGGTCCGTGAAAAACTGTTTTTT. It specifies CASGLGVREKLFF.

The chain combines TRBV7-3 with TRBJ1-1; D gene unclear. Germline loops: CDR1 SGHTA, CDR2 FQGTGA. This CDR3 has 13 residues. Trimming took 2 bases from V and 10 from J, leaving 14 bases between them. The CDR3 sequence is CASSLAPKEGAFF. CDR3 coding DNA: TGTGCCAGCAGCTTAGCTCCGAAAGAAGGAGCTTTCTTT.

The chain couples TRBV5-1 to TRBJ1-2; no clear D gene. The CDR3 extends over 14 amino acids. Trimming took 0 bases from V and 4 from J, leaving 10 bases between them. Germline CDR1 is SGHRS and CDR2 is YFSETQ. The CDR3 region is CASSLAEGRYGYTF. The DNA of the CDR3 is TGCGCCAGCAGCTTGGCCGAAGGGCGCTATGGCTACACCTTC.

This chain uses TRBV15 with TRBJ1-2, with D perhaps matching TRBD1 (5 bases). From germline, CDR1 is LNHNV and CDR2 YYDKDF (reference sequence). V lost 1 base, J lost 2 bases, and 11 bases lay in between. The CDR3 loop spans 15 amino acids. The CDR3 DNA is TGTGCCACCAGCAGAGGAGGAGGGACGAACTATGGCTACACCTTC. Translating it yields CATSRGGGTNYGYTF.

On this clone: The identical CDR3 is also encoded by other nucleotide sequences in the sample. V is TRBV29-1 and J is TRBJ1-2; the D is unclear. The CDR3 covers 12 residues. Germline values: CDR1 SQVTM, CDR2 ANQGSEA. Trimming removed 4 bases at V and 1 base at J, with 7 bases between. The CDR3 loop reads CSVVGSNYGYTF. DNA for the CDR3: TGCAGCGTTGTGGGCAGTAACTATGGCTACACCTTC.

The J gene is TRBJ2-7, the V gene TRBV7-2; D unclear. Germline values: CDR1 SGHTA, CDR2 FQGNSA. V shed 0 bases and J shed 1 base, with 10 bases lying between them. The CDR3 is made up of 15 amino acids. This CDR3 is CASSLAATVSYEQYF. CDR3 coding DNA: TGTGCCAGCAGCTTAGCGGCGACCGTTTCCTACGAGCAGTACTTC.

The CDR3 DNA reads TGTGCCAGTAGTAACCTAGCGGGACCGATCTACGAGCAGTACTTC. Its protein is CASSNLAGPIYEQYF. The chain recombines TRBV19 with TRBJ2-7, with 9 bases aligning to TRBD2. V was clipped by 4 bases and J by 3 bases; unmatched bases: 7. The CDR3 consists of 15 residues. From germline, CDR1 is LNHDA and CDR2 SQIVND (reference sequence).

This clone showed up just a few times. The chain recombines TRBV30 with TRBJ1-1, with 9 nucleotides matching TRBD1. This CDR3 is 16 amino acids long. The V gene's germline CDR1 is GTSNPN and CDR2 SVGIG (reference sequence). Trimming cost V 0 bases and J 3 bases; bases outside gene matches: 8. The CDR3 nucleotides are TGTGCCTGGAGTGTATCGACAGGGGGATGGGACACTGAAGCTTTCTTT. Protein sequence: CAWSVSTGGWDTEAFF. Based on the CDR3 plus reference TRBV30 and TRBJ1-1, the full variable domain is SQTIHQWPATLVQPVGSPLSLECTVEGTSNPNLYWYRQAAGRGLQLLFYSVGIGQISSEVPQNLSASRPQDRQFILSSKKLLLSDSGFYLCAWSVSTGGWDTEAFFGQGTRLTVV.

This clone was seen only once. The same CDR3 is also encoded by other DNA sequences in this sample. The chain recombines TRBV5-4 with TRBJ1-2; weak D call: TRBD1 (6 bases). V was cut by 4 bases and J by 6 bases, with 22 bases left in between. The CDR3 consists of 16 residues. Germline CDR1 SGHNT, CDR2 YYREEE (reference sequence). The CDR3, as DNA: TGTGCCAGCAGCCTGGCAGGTATCAGGGGAGGTCATGGCTACACCTTC. Its protein product is CASSLAGIRGGHGYTF.